In this sample, the clone carrying this T cell receptor beta chain turned up once. These data are taken from a study of T cell responses to AZD1222 COVID-19 vaccine. CDR3 length equals 20 residues. After removal of 4 bases from V and 6 bases from J, the junction contained 16 bases not matched to a gene. Germline lookup yields CDR1 MNHEY and CDR2 SMNVEV (reference sequence). The protocol was immunoSEQ multiplex PCR, while the TCRdb copy is restricted to in-frame clones and leaves out a portion. Altogether around 150,000 clones are present, more than 80% being singletons, with the ten largest covering 3% to 3.5%.

The V call is TRBV27, the J call TRBJ2-2; 14 bases line up with TRBD2. Sequenced material: peripheral blood, taken 28 days after the second AZD1222 dose. The TCR was taken from an adult who received the AZD1222 COVID-19 vaccine. The CDR3 nucleotides are TGTGCCAGCAGTTGCCCGACTAGCGGGAGGGCTGCAACGGGTTCCGGGGAGCTGTTTTTT. It is translated as CASSCPTSGRAATGSGELFF.